This T cell receptor beta chain was captured by sequencing in a study of blood T cell repertoires in COVID-19. In the original workflow: From reference gene primer amplification, estimates of nucleated cell counts were derived. Clones were read by immunoSEQ multiplex PCR, and TCRdb kept only the in-frame ones, dropping some. D and trimming come from the DNA, and the V and J calls and clone size come from that table. This repertoire shows approximately 170,000 clones, roughly 80% found once; its top ten account for approximately 8.1%. The CDR3 is 14 residues long. Per the germline V gene, CDR1 is MGHRA and CDR2 is YSYEKL. V shed 4 bases, J shed 6 bases, and the junction held 5 bases outside the gene matches.

This rearrangement joins TRBV4-1 to TRBJ1-5, with 8 bases fitting TRBD1. Specimen: peripheral blood. The receptor was isolated from a woman older than 75 with COVID-19, enrolled during active disease. For the CDR3, the DNA is TGCGCCAGCAGCCCAAACAGGGGGGGTCAGCCCCAGCATTTT. Translating gives CASSPNRGGQPQHF.